The rows below give T cell receptor beta chains drawn from one sample of a study of Ad26.COV2.S vaccination and SARS-CoV-2 variants. Using immunoSEQ multiplex PCR, the repertoire was profiled, and TCRdb retains in-frame clones only, with some absent. The sample lists 300,000 to 450,000 clones, 70% to 90% occurring once. This material consisted of peripheral blood, taken in a trial of Ad26.COV2.S vaccine versus placebo. The origin of the receptors is a person aged 18-60 years who received the Ad26.COV2.S COVID-19 vaccine or a placebo. CDR3s include the opening cysteine and the closing phenylalanine or tryptophan. D genes are given only for firm matches. Clone size is shown for a subset of rows, as once, few, many or a class of expanded clone.

D gene	CDR3 length	J gene	clone size	V gene	CDR3 DNA	CDR3 protein
NA	14	TRBJ1-6	NA	TRBV7-8	TGTGCCAGCAGCCTGGGACCGATACGTTCACCCCTCCACTTT	CASSLGPIRSPLHF
TRBD1	14	TRBJ2-7	NA	TRBV2	TGTGCCAGCCAAACAGGGGGCCTTTCATACGAGCAGTACTTC	CASQTGGLSYEQYF
NA	13	TRBJ2-3	NA	TRBV7-2	TGTGCCAGCAGCTTAAATCTTGGAGATACGCAGTATTTT	CASSLNLGDTQYF
TRBD2	15	TRBJ2-3	NA	TRBV2	TGTGCCAGCAGTGATCTGAGCGGGAGGACAGATACGCAGTATTTT	CASSDLSGRTDTQYF
TRBD1	15	TRBJ2-7	NA	TRBV29-1	TGCAGCGTTGGGGGAACCGGACAGGGGGATCGGGAGCAGTACTTC	CSVGGTGQGDREQYF
NA	14	TRBJ2-1	NA	TRBV2	TGTGCCAGCAGTGAAGGGGTTTGGGACAATGAGCAGTTCTTC	CASSEGVWDNEQFF
TRBD1	14	TRBJ1-1	NA	TRBV5-1	TGCGCCAGCAGCCTGGGACAGTATAACACTGAAGCTTTCTTT	CASSLGQYNTEAFF
NA	14	TRBJ2-3	NA	TRBV2	TGTGCCAGCAGTGACCTGTACAGCACAGATACGCAGTATTTT	CASSDLYSTDTQYF
NA	15	TRBJ2-2	once	TRBV24-1	TGTGCCACCAGTGAACGAGGGACGAACACCGGGGAGCTGTTTTTT	CATSERGTNTGELFF
TRBD1	14	TRBJ1-6	NA	TRBV6-5	TGTGCCAGCAGTAAGGACAGGTATAATTCACCCCTCCACTTT	CASSKDRYNSPLHF
NA	13	TRBJ1-1	NA	TRBV11-2	TGTGCCAGCAGCTTTCCGAGGGTCACTGAAGCTTTCTTT	CASSFPRVTEAFF
NA	14	TRBJ2-3	NA	TRBV19	TGTGCCAGTACCCATGGGGTCTACACAGATACGCAGTATTTT	CASTHGVYTDTQYF
TRBD1	14	TRBJ2-7	NA	TRBV10-3	TGTGCCATCAGTCGGGACAGGGGGATTGAAGAGCAGTACTTC	CAISRDRGIEEQYF
TRBD2	16	TRBJ2-1	NA	TRBV5-4	TGTGCCAGCAGCTTAAAGACTAGCGGGGGGTACAATGAGCAGTTCTTC	CASSLKTSGGYNEQFF
TRBD2	14	TRBJ2-1	once	TRBV4-3	TGCGCCAGCAGCCAAGATCCGACTAGCGGGGTGCAGTTCTTC	CASSQDPTSGVQFF
NA	16	TRBJ1-1	NA	TRBV6-4	TGTGCCAGCAGTGACCAAAAGGGGTTTACGCCCCGTGGAGCTTTCTTT	CASSDQKGFTPRGAFF
TRBD2	15	TRBJ2-1	NA	TRBV5-4	TGTGCCAGCAGCCTAGCGGGAGGAAACTACAATGAGCAGTTCTTC	CASSLAGGNYNEQFF
NA	12	TRBJ2-2	once	TRBV6-6	TGTGCCAGCAGTTACCGGTCCGGGGAGCTGTTTTTT	CASSYRSGELFF
NA	15	TRBJ2-3	NA	TRBV19	TGTGCCAGTAGTATAGAGGGAACTAGCACAGATACGCAGTATTTT	CASSIEGTSTDTQYF
NA	15	TRBJ1-1	few	TRBV5-1	TGCGCCAGCAGCTTGTCCCGGGCGGCGAACACTGAAGCTTTCTTT	CASSLSRAANTEAFF
NA	12	TRBJ1-2	NA	TRBV11-2	TGTGCCAGCAGCTTACGGGGGAAGGGCTACACCTTC	CASSLRGKGYTF